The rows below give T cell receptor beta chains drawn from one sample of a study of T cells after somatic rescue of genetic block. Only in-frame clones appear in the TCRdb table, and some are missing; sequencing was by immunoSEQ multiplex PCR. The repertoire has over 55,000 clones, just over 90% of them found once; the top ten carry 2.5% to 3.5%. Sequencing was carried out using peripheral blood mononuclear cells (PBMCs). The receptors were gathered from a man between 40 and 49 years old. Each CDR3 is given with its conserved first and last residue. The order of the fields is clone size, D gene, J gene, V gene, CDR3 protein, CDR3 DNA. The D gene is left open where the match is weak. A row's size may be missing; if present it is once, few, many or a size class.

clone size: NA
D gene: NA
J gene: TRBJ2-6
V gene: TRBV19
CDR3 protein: CASSIGGSGSGANVLTF
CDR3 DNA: TGTGCCAGTAGTATAGGAGGGAGTGGCTCTGGGGCCAACGTCCTGACTTTC

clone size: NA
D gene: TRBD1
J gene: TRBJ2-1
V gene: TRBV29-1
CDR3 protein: CSVERGQGSNEQFF
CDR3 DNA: TGCAGCGTTGAACGTGGACAGGGCTCCAATGAGCAGTTCTTC

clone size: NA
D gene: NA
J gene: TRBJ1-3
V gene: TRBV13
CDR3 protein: CASSLRGGAPRSGNTIYF
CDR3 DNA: TGTGCCAGCAGCTTACGTGGAGGGGCCCCCCGCTCTGGAAACACCATATATTTT

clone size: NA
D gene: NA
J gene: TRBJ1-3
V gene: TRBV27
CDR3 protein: CASSLSRAGNTIYF
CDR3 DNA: TGTGCCAGCAGTTTATCCAGGGCTGGAAACACCATATATTTT

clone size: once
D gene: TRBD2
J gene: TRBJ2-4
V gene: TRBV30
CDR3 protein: CALNSGGQNIQYF
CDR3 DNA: TGTGCCTTGAATAGCGGGGGGCAAAACATTCAGTACTTC

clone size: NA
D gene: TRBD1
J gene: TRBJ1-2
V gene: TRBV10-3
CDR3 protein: CANQEEGGGYTF
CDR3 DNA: TGTGCGAATCAGGAGGAAGGGGGCGGCTACACCTTC

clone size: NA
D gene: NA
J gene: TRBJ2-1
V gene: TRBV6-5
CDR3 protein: CASSYRGTYNEQFF
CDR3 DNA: TGTGCCAGCAGTTACAGGGGAACCTACAATGAGCAGTTCTTC

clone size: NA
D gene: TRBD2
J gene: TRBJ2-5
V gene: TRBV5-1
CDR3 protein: CASSLGGSGEETQYF
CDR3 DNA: TGCGCCAGCAGCTTAGGCGGGAGTGGAGAAGAGACCCAGTACTTC

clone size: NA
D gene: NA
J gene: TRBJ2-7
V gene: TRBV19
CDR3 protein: CASNHRASSYEQYF
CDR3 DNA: TGTGCCAGTAACCACAGGGCGTCTTCCTACGAGCAGTACTTC

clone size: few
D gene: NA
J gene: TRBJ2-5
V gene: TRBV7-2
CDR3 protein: CASSLGTRETQYF
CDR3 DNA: TGTGCCAGCAGCTTAGGGACCAGGGAGACCCAGTACTTC

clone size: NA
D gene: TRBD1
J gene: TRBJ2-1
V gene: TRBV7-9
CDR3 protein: CASSSRQGDHEQFF
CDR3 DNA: TGTGCCAGCAGCTCCCGACAGGGTGACCATGAGCAGTTCTTC

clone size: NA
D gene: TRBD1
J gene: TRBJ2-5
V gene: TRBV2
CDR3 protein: CASSGDRQETQYF
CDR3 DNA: TGTGCCAGCAGTGGGGACAGGCAAGAGACCCAGTACTTC

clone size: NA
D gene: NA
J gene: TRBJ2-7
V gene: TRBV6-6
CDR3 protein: CASSYEGSGFEQYF
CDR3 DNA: TGTGCCAGCAGTTACGAGGGGTCTGGGTTCGAGCAGTACTTC

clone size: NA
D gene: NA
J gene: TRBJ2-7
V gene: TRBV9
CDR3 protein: CASSTRDGNFYEQYF
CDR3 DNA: TGTGCCAGCAGCACCCGGGACGGAAATTTCTACGAGCAGTACTTC

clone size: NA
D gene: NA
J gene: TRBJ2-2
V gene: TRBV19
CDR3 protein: CASSIGFNTGELFF
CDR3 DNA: TGTGCCAGTAGTATCGGGTTTAACACCGGGGAGCTGTTTTTT

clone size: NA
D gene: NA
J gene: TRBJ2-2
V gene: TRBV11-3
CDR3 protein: CASSFGAEGELFF
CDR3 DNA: TGTGCCAGCAGCTTTGGCGCTGAGGGGGAGCTGTTTTTT

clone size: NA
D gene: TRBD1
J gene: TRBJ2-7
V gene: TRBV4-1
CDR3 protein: CASSSEGTGGPYEQYF
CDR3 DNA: TGCGCCAGCAGCTCAGAGGGGACAGGGGGTCCCTACGAGCAGTACTTC

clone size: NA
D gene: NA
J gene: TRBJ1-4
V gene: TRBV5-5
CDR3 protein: CASSPLGQANEKLFF
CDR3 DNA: TGTGCCAGCAGCCCCTTGGGGCAGGCTAATGAAAAACTGTTTTTT

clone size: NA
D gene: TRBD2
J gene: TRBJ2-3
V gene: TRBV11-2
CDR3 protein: CASSPGGSFTDTQYF
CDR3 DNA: TGTGCCAGCAGCCCGGGGGGTAGCTTTACAGATACGCAGTATTTT

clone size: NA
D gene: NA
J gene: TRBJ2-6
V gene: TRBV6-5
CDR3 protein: CASSYGGTGANVLTF
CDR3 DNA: TGTGCCAGCAGTTACGGGGGTACTGGGGCCAACGTCCTGACTTTC

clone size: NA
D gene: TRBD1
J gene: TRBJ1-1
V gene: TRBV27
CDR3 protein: CASSFHRDRKEAFF
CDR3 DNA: TGTGCCAGCAGTTTCCACCGGGACAGAAAAGAAGCTTTCTTT

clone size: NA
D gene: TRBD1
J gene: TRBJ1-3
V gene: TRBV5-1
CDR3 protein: CASSVGGLAGNTIYF
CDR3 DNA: TGCGCCAGCAGTGTAGGGGGCCTTGCTGGAAACACCATATATTTT

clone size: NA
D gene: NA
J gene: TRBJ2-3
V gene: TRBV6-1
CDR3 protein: CASSAGLYPDTQYF
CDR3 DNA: TGTGCCAGCAGTGCCGGCCTATACCCAGATACGCAGTATTTT